This T cell receptor beta chain was retrieved from a study of cytomegalovirus exposure and HLA in healthy donors. Primers included in the PCR were 60 Vbeta and 13 Jbeta primers. Libraries were prepared by immunoSEQ multiplex PCR; TCRdb keeps only in-frame clonotypes and omits some of them. In the table there are roughly 150,000 clones, nearly 70% of which are singletons. The trim removed 0 bases at V and 7 bases at J, leaving 8 bases unmatched. The CDR3 is made up of 16 amino acids. Germline V gene lookup returns CDR1 SGHTA and CDR2 FQGNSA. The V call is TRBV7-2, the J call TRBJ1-4, with 7 bases matching TRBD1. Sequencing was performed on PBMCs. This sequence originates from a man younger than 40 in good health and CMV-seropositive. The CDR3 DNA is TGTGCCAGCAGCTTAGCGAACCCGGGACAGTCTGAAAAACTGTTTTTT. Its protein is CASSLANPGQSEKLFF.